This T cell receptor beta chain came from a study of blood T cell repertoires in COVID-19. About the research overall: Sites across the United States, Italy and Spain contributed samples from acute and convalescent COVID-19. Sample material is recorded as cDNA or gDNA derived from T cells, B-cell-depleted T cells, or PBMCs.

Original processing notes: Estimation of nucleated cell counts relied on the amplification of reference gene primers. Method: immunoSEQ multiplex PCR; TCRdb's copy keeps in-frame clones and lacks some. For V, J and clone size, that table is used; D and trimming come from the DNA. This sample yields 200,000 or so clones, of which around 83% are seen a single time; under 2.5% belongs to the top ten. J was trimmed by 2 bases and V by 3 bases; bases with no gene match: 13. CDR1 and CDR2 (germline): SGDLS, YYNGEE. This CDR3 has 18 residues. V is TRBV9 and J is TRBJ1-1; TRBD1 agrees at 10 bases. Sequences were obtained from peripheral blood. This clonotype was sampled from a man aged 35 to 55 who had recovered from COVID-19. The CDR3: CASSELWTGGAQNTEAFF. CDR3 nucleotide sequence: TGTGCCAGCAGCGAACTATGGACAGGGGGGGCCCAAAACACTGAAGCTTTCTTT.